This is a list of T cell receptor beta chains from one sample in a study of cytomegalovirus exposure and HLA in healthy donors. Data came from immunoSEQ multiplex PCR; TCRdb stores just in-frame clones and leaves some out. The data contain over 100,000 clones, 65% to 75% of them singletons. The sequenced sample was PBMCs. The receptors come from a man younger than 40 in good health and CMV-seropositive. Each CDR3 is given with its conserved first and last residue. A D gene is named only where the DNA matches it firmly. Not every row has a clone size; where given, it reads once, few, many or a size class.

V	size	J	D	CDR3	DNA
TRBV30	NA	TRBJ2-7	TRBD2	CAWSRAGGPRNEQYF	TGTGCCTGGAGTAGAGCGGGGGGGCCTCGGAACGAGCAGTACTTC
TRBV7-2	once	TRBJ2-2	TRBD1	CASSAHRGPSTGELFF	TGTGCCAGCAGCGCACACAGGGGGCCGAGCACCGGGGAGCTGTTTTTT
TRBV30	NA	TRBJ1-2	NA	CAWSRGAYGYTF	TGTGCCTGGAGCAGGGGAGCCTATGGCTACACCTTC
TRBV7-9	few	TRBJ2-7	NA	CSSSWEVGEQYF	TGTTCCAGCTCATGGGAGGTCGGCGAGCAGTACTTC
TRBV10-3	NA	TRBJ2-1	TRBD2	CATTSGGLNEQFF	TGTGCCACTACTAGCGGGGGGCTCAATGAGCAGTTCTTC
TRBV7-2	NA	TRBJ1-1	TRBD1	CASSSGTGHTEAFF	TGTGCCAGCAGCTCCGGGACAGGGCACACTGAAGCTTTCTTT
TRBV5-4	NA	TRBJ2-5	TRBD1	CASSDSGTEETQYF	TGTGCCAGCAGCGACTCCGGGACAGAAGAGACCCAGTACTTC
TRBV28	NA	TRBJ1-6	NA	CASSGGRGNSPLHF	TGTGCCAGCAGTGGGGGCCGGGGAAATTCACCCCTCCACTTT
TRBV9	NA	TRBJ1-3	TRBD1	CASSISGTGSSGNTIYF	TGTGCCAGCAGCATTTCCGGGACAGGGTCCTCTGGAAACACCATATATTTT
TRBV6-1	NA	TRBJ2-7	TRBD2	CASSARGGDPYEQYF	TGTGCCAGCAGTGCGCGGGGGGGGGACCCCTACGAGCAGTACTTC
TRBV6-4	NA	TRBJ2-1	TRBD1	CASRSDRVGEQFF	TGTGCCAGCCGATCGGACAGGGTCGGTGAGCAGTTCTTC
TRBV28	NA	TRBJ1-5	NA	CASSLKSSAQHF	TGTGCCAGCAGTTTAAAATCCTCGGCCCAGCATTTT
TRBV2	few	TRBJ2-3	NA	CATQRNTQYF	TGTGCCACTCAGCGGAATACGCAGTATTTT
TRBV7-2	NA	TRBJ1-1	NA	CASSLAGRWSAEAFF	TGTGCCAGCAGCTTAGCGGGGAGGTGGTCCGCTGAAGCTTTCTTT
TRBV7-3	NA	TRBJ1-6	TRBD1	CASSLNGNRGEPLHF	TGTGCCAGCAGCTTAAATGGGAACAGGGGAGAGCCCCTCCACTTT
TRBV11-2	NA	TRBJ2-2	NA	CASSLSPGGRTGELFF	TGTGCCAGCAGCTTAAGTCCGGGGGGCCGCACCGGGGAGCTGTTTTTT
TRBV28	NA	TRBJ2-1	NA	CASFLGKQFF	TGTGCCAGTTTTTTGGGCAAGCAGTTCTTC
TRBV28	NA	TRBJ1-5	NA	CASQAQLGNQPQHF	TGTGCCAGCCAGGCTCAATTGGGCAATCAGCCCCAGCATTTT
TRBV6-5	NA	TRBJ1-2	TRBD1	CASSLQTGNHGYTF	TGTGCCAGCAGTCTACAGACAGGGAACCATGGCTACACCTTC